Listed below are T cell receptor beta chains from one sample, sequenced in a study of blood T cell repertoires in COVID-19. Using immunoSEQ multiplex PCR, the repertoire was profiled, and TCRdb retains in-frame clones only, with some absent. In the table there are a few hundred thousand clones, roughly 88% of which are singletons. The sequencing input was PBMCs or T cells enriched from blood (not recorded which). The receptors come from a woman in her thirties who had recovered from COVID-19. Each CDR3 is given with its conserved first and last residue. D genes are given only for firm matches. The listing skips clone size in some rows; elsewhere it reads once, few, many or a size class.

V: TRBV15
size: NA
D: TRBD2
length: 21
CDR3: CATRNGQASGMGLFTYNEQFF

V: TRBV6-4
size: once
D: TRBD1
length: 16
CDR3: CASSDSSTGVNSPLHF

V: TRBV5-6
size: few
D: TRBD1
length: 19
CDR3: CASSLQFSQYRGSGNTIYF

V: TRBV19
size: NA
D: NA
length: 14
CDR3: CASSIDLLRGEQFF

V: TRBV9
size: NA
D: NA
length: 15
CDR3: CASSVGQAQAYEQYF

V: TRBV28
size: NA
D: TRBD1
length: 14
CDR3: CASRPTGINSPLHF

V: TRBV28
size: NA
D: NA
length: 12
CDR3: CASTHKGFEAFF

V: TRBV7-2
size: NA
D: NA
length: 14
CDR3: CASSLSPGGNTIYF

V: TRBV6-5
size: few
D: NA
length: 13
CDR3: CASSRQRNTEAFF

V: TRBV5-3
size: NA
D: NA
length: 13
CDR3: CARSPQMQETQYF

V: TRBV30
size: NA
D: NA
length: 10
CDR3: CASSDSEQYF

V: TRBV10-1
size: few
D: NA
length: 15
CDR3: CASSELAESSYEQYF

V: TRBV4-2
size: NA
D: TRBD1
length: 14
CDR3: CASSQDLRGREQYF

V: TRBV9
size: NA
D: NA
length: 12
CDR3: CASGLGGDTQYF

V: TRBV19
size: NA
D: TRBD1
length: 16
CDR3: CASSLTGPINSYEQYF

V: TRBV4-1
size: NA
D: NA
length: 15
CDR3: CASSQDPGNNYGYTF

V: TRBV18
size: NA
D: TRBD2
length: 15
CDR3: CASSPQPGGNNEQFF

V: TRBV27
size: NA
D: NA
length: 13
CDR3: CASSSEAADEQYF

V: TRBV6-5
size: NA
D: NA
length: 14
CDR3: CASSPRAANYGYTF

V: TRBV12-3/TRBV12-4
size: NA
D: NA
length: 12
CDR3: CASSLFQSPLHF

V: TRBV6-6
size: once
D: TRBD2
length: 14
CDR3: CASSRRLAGAEQFF

V: TRBV19
size: NA
D: NA
length: 14
CDR3: CASSSWGETDTQYF

V: TRBV10-2
size: NA
D: NA
length: 15
CDR3: CASSHHRDGSTEAFF

V: TRBV6-5
size: NA
D: TRBD1
length: 14
CDR3: CASSYPGTDYGYTF

V: TRBV6-4
size: NA
D: TRBD1
length: 19
CDR3: CASSDVARLGQGMNTEAFF

V: TRBV16
size: NA
D: TRBD1
length: 20
CDR3: CASTPSGTGRQTTTTGELFF